This T cell receptor (beta chain) was recovered during a study of control samples from healthy donors and cancer patients. Profiled with immunoSEQ multiplex PCR; TCRdb holds only in-frame clones, not every one. The data contain about 140,000 clones, about nine tenths of them singletons. The sequencing input was blood. The clonotype comes from a woman younger than 45 in good health.

The CDR3 DNA sequence: TGTGCCATCAGTGCCAGAGGGTTGGACGGGGCTTTCTTT. Translating it yields CAISARGLDGAFF. The chain employs TRBV10-3 and TRBJ1-1, with D unresolved. The CDR3 has 13 amino acids. Germline V CDR1 and CDR2: ENHRY, SYGVKD. V lost 4 bases to trimming and J lost 11 bases, with 17 bases between them.